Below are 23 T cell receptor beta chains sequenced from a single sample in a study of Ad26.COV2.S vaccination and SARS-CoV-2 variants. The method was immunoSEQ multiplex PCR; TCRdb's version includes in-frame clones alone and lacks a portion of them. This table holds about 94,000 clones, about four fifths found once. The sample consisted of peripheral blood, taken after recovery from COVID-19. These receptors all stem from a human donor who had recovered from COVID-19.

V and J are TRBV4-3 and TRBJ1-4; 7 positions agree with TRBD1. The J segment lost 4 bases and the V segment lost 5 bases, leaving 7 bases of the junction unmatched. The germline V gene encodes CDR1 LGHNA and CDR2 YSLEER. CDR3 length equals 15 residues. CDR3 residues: CASSSTGSNNEKLFF. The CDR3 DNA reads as TGCGCCAGCAGCTCGACAGGGAGTAATAATGAAAAACTGTTTTTT.

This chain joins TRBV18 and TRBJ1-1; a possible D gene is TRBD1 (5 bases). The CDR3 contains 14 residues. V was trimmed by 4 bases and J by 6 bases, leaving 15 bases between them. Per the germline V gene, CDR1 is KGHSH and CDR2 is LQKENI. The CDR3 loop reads CASSRGHRDAEAFF. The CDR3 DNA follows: TGTGCCAGCTCACGCGGTCACCGGGACGCTGAAGCTTTCTTT.

The CDR3 sequence: CASSSEGRRGGKRPSTGQYF. The CDR3 DNA reads TGCGCCAGCAGCTCTGAGGGTCGCAGGGGAGGGAAGAGACCCAGTACTGGCCAGTACTTC. V and J are TRBV5-1 and TRBJ2-5; weak D call: TRBD2 (7 bases). The V end was cut by 3 bases, the J end by 10 bases, with 37 bases between. CDR1 is SGHRS, CDR2 YFSETQ, per germline. The CDR3 loop spans 20 amino acids.

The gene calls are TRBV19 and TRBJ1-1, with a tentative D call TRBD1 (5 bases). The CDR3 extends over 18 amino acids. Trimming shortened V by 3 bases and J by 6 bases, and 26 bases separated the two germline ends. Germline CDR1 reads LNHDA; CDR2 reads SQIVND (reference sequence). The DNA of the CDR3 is TGTGCCAGTAGTATGGGGGTCGTCGGAGGGGCCGGGATGGCTGAAGCTTTCTTT. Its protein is CASSMGVVGGAGMAEAFF.

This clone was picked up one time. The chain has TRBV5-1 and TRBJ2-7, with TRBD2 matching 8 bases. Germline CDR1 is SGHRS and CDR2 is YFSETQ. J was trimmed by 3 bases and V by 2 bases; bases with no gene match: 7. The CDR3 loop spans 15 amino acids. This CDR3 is CASSLRGTSVYEQYF. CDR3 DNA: TGCGCCAGCAGCTTAAGGGGGACTAGTGTCTACGAGCAGTACTTC.

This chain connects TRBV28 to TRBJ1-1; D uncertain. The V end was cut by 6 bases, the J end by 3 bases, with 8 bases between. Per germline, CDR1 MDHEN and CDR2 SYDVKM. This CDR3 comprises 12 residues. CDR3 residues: CASRGGHTEAFF. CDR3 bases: TGTGCCAGCAGGGGAGGACACACTGAAGCTTTCTTT.

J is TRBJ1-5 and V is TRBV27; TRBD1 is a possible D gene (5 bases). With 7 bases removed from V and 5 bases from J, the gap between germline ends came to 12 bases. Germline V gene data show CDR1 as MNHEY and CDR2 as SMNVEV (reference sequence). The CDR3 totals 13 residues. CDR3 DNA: TGTGCCAGCAAAAGGGGTTACGATCAGCCCCAGCATTTT. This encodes CASKRGYDQPQHF.

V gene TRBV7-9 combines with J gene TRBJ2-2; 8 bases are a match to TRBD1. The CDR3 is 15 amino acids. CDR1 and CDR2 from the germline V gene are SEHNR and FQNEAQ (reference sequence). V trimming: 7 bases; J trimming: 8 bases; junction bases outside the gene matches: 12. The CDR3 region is CASTQGAATRGELFF. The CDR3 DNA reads TGTGCCAGCACCCAGGGGGCTGCAACCAGGGGGGAGCTGTTTTTT.

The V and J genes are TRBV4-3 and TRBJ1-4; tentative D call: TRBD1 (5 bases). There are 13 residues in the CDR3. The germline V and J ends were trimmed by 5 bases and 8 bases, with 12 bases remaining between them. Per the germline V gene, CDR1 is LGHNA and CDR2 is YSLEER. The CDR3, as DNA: TGCGCCAGCAGCGGCAGGGTTTCCGAAAAACTGTTTTTT. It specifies CASSGRVSEKLFF.

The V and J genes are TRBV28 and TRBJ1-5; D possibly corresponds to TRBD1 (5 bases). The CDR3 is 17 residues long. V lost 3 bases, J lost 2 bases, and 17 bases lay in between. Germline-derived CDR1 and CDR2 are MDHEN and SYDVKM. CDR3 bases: TGTGCCAGCAGTTTTAACGGGGGGTTGTATGGCAATCAGCCCCAGCATTTT. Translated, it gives CASSFNGGLYGNQPQHF.

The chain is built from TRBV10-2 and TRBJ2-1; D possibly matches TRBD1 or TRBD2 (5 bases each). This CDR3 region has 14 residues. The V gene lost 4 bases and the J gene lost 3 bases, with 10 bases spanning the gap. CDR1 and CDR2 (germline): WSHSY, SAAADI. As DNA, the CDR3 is TGCGCCAGCAGTGCTAAGGGGAGCTACAATGAGCAGTTCTTC. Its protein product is CASSAKGSYNEQFF.

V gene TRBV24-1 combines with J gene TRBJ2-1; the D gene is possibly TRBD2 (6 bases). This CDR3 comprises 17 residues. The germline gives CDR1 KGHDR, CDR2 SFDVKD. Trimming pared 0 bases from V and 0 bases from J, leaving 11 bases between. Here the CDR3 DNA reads TGTGCCACCAGTGATTTGACTAGCCGGAGCTCCTACAATGAGCAGTTCTTC. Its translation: CATSDLTSRSSYNEQFF.

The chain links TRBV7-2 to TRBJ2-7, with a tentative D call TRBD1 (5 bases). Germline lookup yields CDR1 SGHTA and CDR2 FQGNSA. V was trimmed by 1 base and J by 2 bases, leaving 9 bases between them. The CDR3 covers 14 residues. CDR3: CASSLDRGAYEQYF. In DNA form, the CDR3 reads TGTGCCAGCAGCTTAGATAGGGGCGCCTACGAGCAGTACTTC.

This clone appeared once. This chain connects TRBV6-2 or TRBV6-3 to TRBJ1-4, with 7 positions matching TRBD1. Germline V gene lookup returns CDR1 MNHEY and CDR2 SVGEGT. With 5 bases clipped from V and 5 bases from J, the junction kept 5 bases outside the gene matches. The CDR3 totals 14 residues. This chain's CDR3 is CASSGQARNEKLFF. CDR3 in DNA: TGTGCCAGCAGTGGACAGGCCCGAAATGAAAAACTGTTTTTT.

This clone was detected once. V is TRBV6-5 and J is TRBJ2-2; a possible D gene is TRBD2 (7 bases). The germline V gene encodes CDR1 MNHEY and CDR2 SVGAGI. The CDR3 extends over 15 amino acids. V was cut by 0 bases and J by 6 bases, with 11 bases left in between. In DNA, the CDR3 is TGTGCCAGCAGTTACTCTCGGGGGGCGTCCGGGGAGCTGTTTTTT. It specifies CASSYSRGASGELFF.

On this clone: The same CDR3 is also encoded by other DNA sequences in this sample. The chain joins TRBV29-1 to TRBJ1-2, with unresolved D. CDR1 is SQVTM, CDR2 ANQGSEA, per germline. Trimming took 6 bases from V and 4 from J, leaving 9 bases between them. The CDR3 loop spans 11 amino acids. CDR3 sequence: CSVAEGYGYTF. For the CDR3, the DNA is TGCAGCGTCGCAGAAGGCTATGGCTACACCTTC.

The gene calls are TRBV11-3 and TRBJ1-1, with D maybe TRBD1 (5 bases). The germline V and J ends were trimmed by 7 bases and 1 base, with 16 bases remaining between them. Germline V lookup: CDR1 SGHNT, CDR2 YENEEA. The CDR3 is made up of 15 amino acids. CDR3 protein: CASTTGLTANTEAFF. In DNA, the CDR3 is TGTGCCAGCACCACAGGTCTTACAGCGAACACTGAAGCTTTCTTT.

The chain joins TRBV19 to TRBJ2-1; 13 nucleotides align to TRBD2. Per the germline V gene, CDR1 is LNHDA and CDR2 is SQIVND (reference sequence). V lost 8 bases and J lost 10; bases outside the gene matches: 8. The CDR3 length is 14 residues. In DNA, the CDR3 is TGTGCCAGTTTCGGACTAGCGGGAGTTGGGGAGCAGTTCTTC. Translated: CASFGLAGVGEQFF.

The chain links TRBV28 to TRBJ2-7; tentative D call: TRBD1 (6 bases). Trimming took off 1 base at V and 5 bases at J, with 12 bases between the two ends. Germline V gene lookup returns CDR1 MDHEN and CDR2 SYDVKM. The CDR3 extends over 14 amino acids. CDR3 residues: CASSLSGTLNEQYF. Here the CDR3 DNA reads TGTGCCAGCAGTTTATCCGGGACATTGAACGAGCAGTACTTC.

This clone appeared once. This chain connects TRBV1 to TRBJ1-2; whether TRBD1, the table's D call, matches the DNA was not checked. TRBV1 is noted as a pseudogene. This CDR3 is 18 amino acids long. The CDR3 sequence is CTSSQIIWTARVLYGYTF. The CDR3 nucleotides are TGCACCAGCAGCCAAATAATCTGGACAGCCAGAGTATTGTATGGCTACACCTTC.

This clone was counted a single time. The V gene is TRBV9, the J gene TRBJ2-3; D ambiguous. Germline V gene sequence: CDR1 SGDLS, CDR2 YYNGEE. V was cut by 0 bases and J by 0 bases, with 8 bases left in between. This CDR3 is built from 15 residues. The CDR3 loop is CASSVGLGSTDTQYF. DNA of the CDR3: TGTGCCAGCAGCGTAGGATTGGGAAGCACAGATACGCAGTATTTT. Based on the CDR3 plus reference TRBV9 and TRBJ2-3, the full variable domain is DSGVTQTPKHLITATGQRVTLRCSPRSGDLSVYWYQQSLDQGLQFLIQYYNGEERAKGNILERFSAQQFPDLHSELNLSSLELGDSALYFCASSVGLGSTDTQYFGPGTRLTVL.

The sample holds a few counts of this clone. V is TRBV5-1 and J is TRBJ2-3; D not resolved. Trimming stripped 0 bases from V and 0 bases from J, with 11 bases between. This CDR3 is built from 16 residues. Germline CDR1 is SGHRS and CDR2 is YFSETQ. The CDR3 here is CASSLGLTTSTDTQYF. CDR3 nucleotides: TGCGCCAGCAGCTTGGGACTCACAACTAGCACAGATACGCAGTATTTT.

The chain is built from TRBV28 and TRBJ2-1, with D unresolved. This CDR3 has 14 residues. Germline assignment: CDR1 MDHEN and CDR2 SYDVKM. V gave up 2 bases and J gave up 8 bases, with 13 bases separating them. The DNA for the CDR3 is TGTGCCAGCAGTTTAGACTTGAGTCGTTATGAGCAGTTCTTC. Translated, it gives CASSLDLSRYEQFF.